The 27 T cell receptor beta chains below were found in one sample sequenced in a study of T cell repertoires in cytomegalovirus infection. TCRdb fed the reads into MiXCR, producing one record per CDR3 protein. The profile covers around 270,000 distinct CDR3 sequences, with around 8.7% appearing a single time and more than 12% taken by the ten largest. Sequencing input: PBMCs. The source of these receptors is a human donor in good health (CMV status not recorded). Some clones in this sample may be carry-over from other donors' samples.

The sample holds many counts of this clonotype. CDR3 bases: TGTGCCAGCAGCTTTAAACAGCGGGATACGCAGTATTTT. Translating gives CASSFKQRDTQYF. The V gene is TRBV7-3, the J gene TRBJ2-3; perhaps TRBD2 as D (5 bases). Per germline, CDR1 SGHTA and CDR2 FQGTGA. The CDR3 length is 13 residues. Trimming removed 3 bases at V and 6 bases at J, with 10 bases between.

This clonotype was found many times. The CDR3 bases are TGTGCCAGCAGACCTGGGGGCGGCGGCTACACCTTC. Protein: CASRPGGGGYTF. The chain combines TRBV12-3 or TRBV12-4 with TRBJ1-2, with a weak D call TRBD1 (6 bases). This CDR3 comprises 12 residues. The V and J ends lost 6 bases and 8 bases respectively, with 13 bases between them.

This clonotype was recorded at least ten times. The V call is TRBV30, the J call TRBJ1-4, with 8 bases lining up with TRBD1. CDR3 length equals 14 residues. Trimming cost V 0 bases and J 6 bases; bases outside gene matches: 3. CDR1 is GTSNPN, CDR2 SVGIG, per germline (reference sequence). The CDR3 region is CAWSVRQGYEKLFF. CDR3 DNA sequence: TGTGCCTGGAGTGTACGACAGGGGTATGAAAAACTGTTTTTT.

This clonotype was found many times. The gene calls are TRBV7-2 and TRBJ2-5, with 7 bases that match TRBD1. The CDR3 totals 14 residues. Germline values: CDR1 SGHTA, CDR2 FQGNSA. V was pared by 5 bases and J by 7 bases, with 10 bases of the junction left unmatched. The chain's CDR3 is CASSPRDSLGTQYF. The DNA for the CDR3 is TGTGCCAGCAGCCCCCGGGACAGTTTGGGGACCCAGTACTTC.

This clonotype was seen many times. CDR3 region: CSAQLAWDSPLHF. CDR3 sequence (DNA): TGCAGTGCTCAACTGGCATGGGATTCACCCCTCCACTTT. This chain links TRBV20-1 with TRBJ1-6; D is undetermined. Per the germline V gene, CDR1 is DFQATT and CDR2 is SNEGSKA (reference sequence). This CDR3 spans 13 amino acids. V was clipped by 5 bases and J by 8 bases, with 13 bases between them.

This clonotype was counted at least ten times. The chain carries TRBV7-9 and TRBJ1-2, with D possibly being TRBD1 (5 bases). The V gene's germline CDR1 is SEHNR and CDR2 FQNEAQ (reference sequence). Between the trimmed V and J ends, which lost 5 bases and 7 bases, there was a span of 17 bases. The CDR3 runs 14 residues. CDR3 bases: TGTGCCAGCAGCCCCGGGCGAGGGGTTAGTGGCTACACCTTC. This encodes CASSPGRGVSGYTF.

This clonotype was seen repeatedly, ten times or more. The CDR3 region has the DNA TGTGCCAGCAGTCCACAGGGCGACTCGACCTACGAGCAGTACTTC. This sequence encodes CASSPQGDSTYEQYF. V usage is TRBV7-6 and J usage is TRBJ2-7; perhaps TRBD1 as D (6 bases). Germline V gene data show CDR1 as SGHVS and CDR2 as FNYEAQ. This CDR3 spans 15 amino acids. V shed 6 bases and J shed 2 bases, with 17 bases lying between them.

This clonotype was detected many times. The V and J genes are TRBV30 and TRBJ1-2; TRBD1 matches 10 bases. Germline loops: CDR1 GTSNPN, CDR2 SVGIG (reference sequence). This CDR3 comprises 14 residues. Losses at the gene ends were 4 bases for V and 2 bases for J; bases not matched to a gene: 4. CDR3 protein: CAWTRTGGNYGYTF. CDR3 sequence (DNA): TGTGCCTGGACCAGGACAGGGGGGAACTATGGCTACACCTTC.

Of note for this clonotype: One base away lies a much larger clone, so this may be a sequencing read error. This chain links TRBV10-3 with TRBJ1-1, with D perhaps TRBD1 (6 bases). Trimming stripped 6 bases from V and 1 base from J, with 12 bases between. CDR1 is ENHRY, CDR2 SYGVKD, per germline. This CDR3 region has 14 residues. CDR3 nucleotides: TGTGCCATCAGCCCGGGACACCAGAACACTGAAGCTTTCTTT. It translates to CAISPGHQNTEAFF.

This clonotype was counted many times. The gene calls are TRBV19 and TRBJ2-3; TRBD1 might be the D (5 bases). V was pared by 7 bases and J by 8 bases, with 22 bases between. Germline V gene lookup returns CDR1 LNHDA and CDR2 SQIVND (reference sequence). CDR3 length: 15 residues. CDR3: CASKMMSGTGVTQYF. CDR3 sequence (DNA): TGTGCCAGTAAAATGATGTCGGGTACAGGAGTTACGCAGTATTTT.

The sample holds many counts of this clonotype. The gene calls are TRBV4-3 and TRBJ2-2, with D maybe TRBD1 (5 bases). CDR1 and CDR2 from the germline V gene are LGHNA and YSLEER. The CDR3 runs 16 residues. Trimming cost V 4 bases and J 5 bases, with 17 bases left between them. The CDR3 loop reads CASSLPSIPGTGELFF. The CDR3 DNA reads TGCGCCAGCAGCCTCCCCTCCATCCCAGGGACCGGGGAGCTGTTTTTT.

The chain employs TRBV7-2 and TRBJ1-1; possible D gene TRBD1, 6 bases. The V gene's germline CDR1 is SGHTA and CDR2 FQGNSA. The CDR3 length is 16 residues. V was cut by 1 base and J by 3 bases, with 15 bases left in between. The CDR3 coding sequence is TGTGCCAGCAGCTTAGGTTCACAGGGTGGCTACACTGAAGCTTTCTTT. It translates to CASSLGSQGGYTEAFF.

This clonotype was picked up many times. The chain links TRBV6-6 to TRBJ1-2; possibly TRBD1 for D (6 bases). The CDR3 is 14 amino acids. Trimming shortened V by 6 bases and J by 8 bases, and 19 bases separated the two germline ends. Looked up from germline, CDR1 is MNHNY and CDR2 is SVGAGI (reference sequence). This CDR3 reads CASRQPGQLRGYTF. CDR3 bases: TGTGCCAGCAGGCAGCCCGGACAGCTAAGGGGCTACACCTTC.

A remark on this clonotype: A much larger clone sits a single nucleotide away, making a read error possible. The conserved closing phenylalanine or tryptophan is absent in this CDR3, likely reflecting a read error. The J gene is TRBJ2-6, the V gene TRBV28, with 7 bases lining up with TRBD1. The CDR3 is 15 residues long. The V gene's germline CDR1 is MDHEN and CDR2 SYDVKM. The V and J ends lost 4 bases and 2 bases, in that order; junction bases with no gene match: 2. CDR3 protein: CASSSTGTGANVLTS. The DNA of the CDR3 is TGTGCCAGCAGTTCGACAGGGACTGGGGCCAACGTCCTGACTTCC.

This clonotype was seen at least ten times. The chain uses TRBV7-6 and TRBJ1-6; perhaps TRBD1 as D (5 bases). V was pared by 5 bases and J by 9 bases, with 20 bases between. Germline CDR1 and CDR2: SGHVS and FNYEAQ. The CDR3 consists of 16 residues. The DNA of the CDR3 is TGTGCCAGCAGCGAGTGGGCCCGGGCGGGGGGTTCACCCCTCCACTTT. Its protein product is CASSEWARAGGSPLHF.

This chain joins TRBV11-2 and TRBJ2-1; D not resolved. Germline-derived CDR1 and CDR2 are SGHAT and FQNNGV. Trimming cost V 4 bases and J 6 bases, with 16 bases left between them. The length of the CDR3 is 15 residues. The CDR3 reads CASSSSVLGTNEQFF. CDR3 sequence (DNA): TGTGCCAGCAGCTCCAGCGTCTTGGGTACCAATGAGCAGTTCTTC.

V gene TRBV20-1 combines with J gene TRBJ2-7, with 8 bases aligning to TRBD1. There are 12 residues in the CDR3. Trimming took 5 bases from V and 4 from J; bases not matched to a gene: 4. Germline V gene data show CDR1 as DFQATT and CDR2 as SNEGSKA (reference sequence). CDR3 nucleotide sequence: TGCAGTGCTGGACAGGGCAAGTACGAGCAGTACTTC. Encoded protein: CSAGQGKYEQYF.

This clonotype has a count of ten or more. V usage is TRBV12-3 or TRBV12-4 and J usage is TRBJ2-1; 7 bases match TRBD1. With V trimmed by 7 bases and J by 5 bases, 14 bases remained unmatched. The CDR3 runs 16 residues. The CDR3 DNA sequence: TGTGCCAGCAACAAAAGACAGGGCCGACCGAACAATGAGCAGTTCTTC. Its protein is CASNKRQGRPNNEQFF.

This clonotype was detected many times. The chain combines TRBV7-2 with TRBJ2-5; 9 bases agree with TRBD2. The germline V gene has CDR1 SGHTA and CDR2 FQGNSA. V gave up 2 bases and J gave up 5 bases; unmatched junction bases: 3. The CDR3 sequence is 14 residues long. The CDR3 nucleotides are TGTGCCAGCAGCTTAAGCGGGGGGCCGGAGACCCAGTACTTC. Its translation is CASSLSGGPETQYF. The full variable domain, rest sourced from reference TRBV7-2 and TRBJ2-5, is GAGVSQSPSNKVTEKGKDVELRCDPISGHTALYWYRQSLGQGLEFLIYFQGNSAPDKSGLPSDRFSAERTGGSVSTLTIQRTQQEDSAVYLCASSLSGGPETQYFGPGTRLLVL.

This sequence joins TRBV20-1 and TRBJ2-7; TRBD2 matches at 9 bases. The CDR3 sequence is 17 residues long. V lost 2 bases, J lost 0 bases, and 11 bases stayed unmatched. In germline, CDR1 is DFQATT, CDR2 SNEGSKA (reference sequence). The CDR3 is CSARNVPSGTLSYEQYF. CDR3 nucleotides: TGCAGTGCTAGAAATGTGCCTAGCGGGACTCTCTCCTACGAGCAGTACTTC.

The J gene is TRBJ2-7, the V gene TRBV5-6; D ambiguous. Germline CDR1 reads SGHDT; CDR2 reads YYEEEE. Between the trimmed V and J ends, which lost 2 bases and 3 bases, there was a span of 9 bases. The CDR3 is made up of 13 amino acids. CDR3 in amino acids: CASSFGTRYEQYF. The CDR3 DNA reads TGTGCCAGCAGCTTTGGAACTCGCTACGAGCAGTACTTC.

This clonotype was seen a handful of times. V is TRBV12-3 or TRBV12-4 and J is TRBJ2-1; 8 bases are a match to TRBD1. The CDR3 extends over 15 amino acids. V lost 6 bases to trimming and J lost 7 bases; unmatched junction nucleotides: 11. CDR3 DNA sequence: TGTGCCAGCAGGAAGACAGGGGTGATAGGGAATGAGCAGTTCTTC. Amino acid sequence: CASRKTGVIGNEQFF.

This clonotype has at least ten counts. The chain couples TRBV7-2 to TRBJ1-4; perhaps TRBD1 as D (5 bases). Between the trimmed V and J ends, which lost 2 bases and 8 bases, there was a span of 15 bases. The CDR3 spans 15 residues. CDR1 SGHTA and CDR2 FQGNSA come from the germline V gene. CDR3 loop: CASSLRRGPGEKLFF. The CDR3 coding sequence is TGTGCCAGCAGCTTAAGGCGGGGACCGGGGGAAAAACTGTTTTTT.

This clonotype was seen ten or more times. The rearrangement uses TRBV30 and TRBJ1-1, with D maybe TRBD1 (5 bases). There are 15 residues in the CDR3. Germline CDR1 is GTSNPN and CDR2 is SVGIG (reference sequence). Trimming took off 0 bases at V and 1 base at J, with 12 bases between the two ends. CDR3 in DNA: TGTGCCTGGAGTGTTAACAGGCCATCGAACACTGAAGCTTTCTTT. This gives the protein CAWSVNRPSNTEAFF.

The rearrangement uses TRBV14 and TRBJ2-7; 8 bases are a match to TRBD2. The CDR3 runs 15 residues. CDR1 and CDR2 from the germline V gene are SGHDN and FVKESK. The ends lost 1 base at V and 3 bases at J; junction bases unmatched: 5. The CDR3 DNA reads as TGTGCCAGCAGCCAAGTAGCGGGGAGGAACTACGAGCAGTACTTC. Its translation is CASSQVAGRNYEQYF.

This clonotype was counted a few times. The junction departs from germline at one end; a sequencing error may be responsible. This chain links TRBV29-1 with TRBJ2-3; the D call may be TRBD1 or TRBD2 (5 bases each). Germline CDR1 SQVTM, CDR2 ANQGSEA. The CDR3 has 12 amino acids. CDR3 region: CSVEGTTDTQYF. The CDR3 bases are TGCAGCGTGGAAGGGACCACAGATACGCAGTATTTT.

In this sample, this clonotype turned up many times. Sequence at one end of the junction differs from germline and may be a read error. The chain carries TRBV7-7 and TRBJ2-1; 7 nucleotides line up with TRBD1. In germline, CDR1 is SSHAT, CDR2 FNYEAQ (reference sequence). The CDR3 is made up of 14 amino acids. Here the CDR3 DNA reads TGTGCTAGCAGCTCAATAAGACAGGGTGGGGAGCAGTTCTTC. This sequence encodes CASSSIRQGGEQFF.